A single sample is the source of the 18 T cell receptor beta chains below, sequenced in a study of T cell changes during pregnancy in multiple sclerosis. Measured with immunoSEQ multiplex PCR; TCRdb has only the in-frame clones, and not every one. The sample lists roughly 59,000 clones, 90% to 95% occurring once. Sample: peripheral blood, taken in the third trimester of pregnancy. Receptors were obtained from a female donor in good health, enrolled as a control in a pregnancy study.

The chain links TRBV10-3 to TRBJ2-7; the D gene is possibly TRBD2 (6 bases). The germline V gene encodes CDR1 ENHRY and CDR2 SYGVKD. The CDR3 has 14 amino acids. Trimming removed 6 bases from V and 6 bases from J, with 18 bases in between. This CDR3 reads CAISPTGLDLEQYF. In DNA form, the CDR3 reads TGTGCCATCAGCCCCACGGGACTTGACCTCGAGCAGTACTTC.

This chain connects TRBV18 to TRBJ1-1, with D possibly TRBD1 on 5 matching bases. The CDR3 sequence is 14 residues long. Germline loops: CDR1 KGHSH, CDR2 LQKENI. V was shortened by 6 bases and J by 4 bases, with 15 bases between the two germline ends. The CDR3 reads CASSHDSYGTEAFF. In DNA form, the CDR3 reads TGTGCCAGCTCTCATGACAGTTATGGCACTGAAGCTTTCTTT.

By share of the sample, this clone is medium-sized. The chain uses TRBV5-8 and TRBJ2-7; D perhaps matches TRBD1 (6 bases). The CDR3 is 12 residues long. V gave up 0 bases and J gave up 6 bases, with 7 bases separating them. Germline assignment: CDR1 SGHTS and CDR2 YDEGEE. This chain's CDR3 is CASSLVGGEQYF. CDR3 nucleotides: TGTGCCAGCAGCTTGGTAGGGGGCGAGCAGTACTTC.

The rearrangement uses TRBV11-1 and TRBJ2-1; D may be TRBD1 (6 bases). Germline V CDR1 and CDR2: SGHAT, FQDESV (reference sequence). The CDR3 is made up of 14 amino acids. With 5 bases removed from V and 6 bases from J, the gap between germline ends came to 14 bases. CDR3 residues: CASSPTGNRNEQFF. The CDR3 region has the DNA TGTGCCAGCAGCCCTACAGGGAATCGCAATGAGCAGTTCTTC. The full variable domain, rest sourced from reference TRBV11-1 and TRBJ2-1, is EAEVAQSPRYKITEKSQAVAFWCDPISGHATLYWYRQILGQGPELLVQFQDESVVDDSQLPKDRFSAERLKGVDSTLKIQPAELGDSAMYLCASSPTGNRNEQFFGPGTRLTVL.

The chain recombines TRBV7-9 with TRBJ2-5, with D possibly matching TRBD2 (5 bases). Trimming removed 5 bases at V and 1 base at J, with 14 bases between. CDR1 is SEHNR, CDR2 FQNEAQ, per germline (reference sequence). There are 15 residues in the CDR3. DNA of the CDR3: TGTGCCAGCAGCCTTTTTCCGGGATCCCAAGAGACCCAGTACTTC. Protein: CASSLFPGSQETQYF.

This clone was seen a handful of times. The chain is built from TRBV6-4 and TRBJ2-2; the match to TRBD1 covers 7 bases. The CDR3 covers 15 residues. V gave up 4 bases and J gave up 5 bases; unmatched junction bases: 7. The germline gives CDR1 MRHNA, CDR2 SNTAGT. CDR3 loop: CASSAGTATTGELFF. DNA of the CDR3: TGTGCCAGCAGTGCTGGGACAGCTACAACCGGGGAGCTGTTTTTT.

The gene calls are TRBV5-4 and TRBJ2-5; 13 bases line up with TRBD2. This CDR3 is 19 amino acids long. Per germline, CDR1 SGHNT and CDR2 YYREEE (reference sequence). The J segment lost 6 bases and the V segment lost 0 bases, leaving 14 bases of the junction unmatched. The CDR3 DNA sequence: TGTGCCAGCAGCTTGGCCGTCACTAGCGGGGGGGCTAGTATGAAGACCCAGTACTTC. This gives the protein CASSLAVTSGGASMKTQYF.

The chain carries TRBV4-1 and TRBJ1-4, with no clear D. Trimming took 2 bases from V and 0 from J, leaving 7 bases between them. From germline, CDR1 is MGHRA and CDR2 YSYEKL. There are 15 residues in the CDR3. CDR3 nucleotides: TGCGCCAGCAGCCAATCGGGGACAACTAATGAAAAACTGTTTTTT. This sequence encodes CASSQSGTTNEKLFF.

CDR3 loop: CASSQDGGSGNTIYF. The DNA for the CDR3 is TGCGCCAGCAGCCAAGATGGCGGCTCTGGAAACACCATATATTTT. V usage is TRBV4-3 and J usage is TRBJ1-3; D is unresolved. The CDR3 runs to 15 residues. V gave up 0 bases and J gave up 0 bases, with 6 bases separating them. CDR1 LGHNA and CDR2 YSLEER come from the germline V gene.

The gene calls are TRBV11-2 and TRBJ1-1; 9 bases map to TRBD1. The CDR3 is made up of 14 amino acids. Trimming at V came to 4 bases and at J to 6 bases, leaving 6 bases not matched to a gene. CDR1 SGHAT and CDR2 FQNNGV come from the germline V gene. The CDR3 coding sequence is TGTGCCAGCAGCTGGGGACAGGGAATCCCTGAAGCTTTCTTT. It codes for CASSWGQGIPEAFF.

This clone was counted once. This sequence joins TRBV7-9 and TRBJ1-5; 12 bases align to TRBD1. The CDR3 consists of 15 residues. V lost 5 bases and J lost 6; bases outside the gene matches: 5. From germline, CDR1 is SEHNR and CDR2 FQNEAQ (reference sequence). The CDR3 region has the DNA TGTGCCAGCAGCCAGGGGACAGGGGGCTTTCAGCCCCAGCATTTT. Protein sequence: CASSQGTGGFQPQHF.

This chain links TRBV11-3 with TRBJ2-2, with 7 positions matching TRBD1. The CDR3 runs 14 residues. Germline lookup yields CDR1 SGHNT and CDR2 YENEEA. The junction had 2 bases not matched to a gene; V was cut back by 3 bases and J by 4 bases. The DNA for the CDR3 is TGTGCCAGCAGCTTGGGGACAGTCACCGGGGAGCTGTTTTTT. Encoded protein: CASSLGTVTGELFF.

The genes are TRBV18 and TRBJ1-2, with D perhaps TRBD1 (5 bases). Per germline, CDR1 KGHSH and CDR2 LQKENI. The V end lost 7 bases, the J end lost 0 bases, and 12 bases lay between the germline ends. This CDR3 has 14 amino acids. The CDR3 bases are TGTGCCAGCTACAGGACGGGAGCTAACTATGGCTACACCTTC. It is translated as CASYRTGANYGYTF.

CDR3: CASSLWVPGGNQPQHF. DNA for the CDR3: TGTGCCAGCAGCTTATGGGTCCCCGGGGGCAATCAGCCCCAGCATTTT. The V call is TRBV7-9, the J call TRBJ1-5; D not resolved. Trimming stripped 2 bases from V and 2 bases from J, with 13 bases between. The CDR3 is 16 amino acids. Germline CDR1 reads SEHNR; CDR2 reads FQNEAQ (reference sequence).

This chain connects TRBV6-5 to TRBJ1-3; D gene ambiguous. The V end lost 0 bases, the J end lost 6 bases, and 6 bases lay between the germline ends. This CDR3 region has 13 residues. CDR1 and CDR2 (germline): MNHEY, SVGAGI. The CDR3: CASSYSALNTIYF. In DNA, the CDR3 is TGTGCCAGCAGTTACTCAGCGCTAAACACCATATATTTT.

There are a few counts of this clone. V gene TRBV7-9 combines with J gene TRBJ1-5; 12 nucleotides match TRBD1. V was pared by 5 bases and J by 6 bases, with 5 bases of the junction left unmatched. In germline, CDR1 is SEHNR, CDR2 FQNEAQ (reference sequence). The CDR3 has 15 residues. The CDR3 region has the DNA TGTGCCAGCAGCCCTGGGACAGGGGGCAGTCAGCCCCAGCATTTT. This codes for CASSPGTGGSQPQHF.

This chain joins TRBV6-6 and TRBJ1-5, with a tentative D call TRBD1 (5 bases). CDR1 is MNHNY and CDR2 is SVGAGI in the germline V gene (reference sequence). The length of the CDR3 is 14 residues. Trimming pared 5 bases from V and 1 base from J, leaving 9 bases between. The CDR3 loop reads CASSDSGSNQPQHF. The CDR3 nucleotides read TGTGCCAGCAGTGATTCAGGGAGCAATCAGCCCCAGCATTTT.

The gene calls are TRBV11-2 and TRBJ1-6; maybe TRBD1 (5 bases). V gave up 5 bases and J gave up 4 bases, with 18 bases separating them. Germline-derived CDR1 and CDR2 are SGHAT and FQNNGV. The CDR3 covers 17 residues. The CDR3 DNA reads TGTGCCAGCAGCCGCGGGACCCAAAGTTTTTATAATTCACCCCTCCACTTT. Translation gives CASSRGTQSFYNSPLHF.